The T cell receptor beta chain under discussion was sequenced for a study of cytomegalovirus exposure and HLA in healthy donors. V dropped 1 base and J dropped 3; count of bases not matched to a gene: 4. The CDR3 runs to 16 residues. Germline V gene sequence: CDR1 SGHTA, CDR2 FQGTGA. The PCR was carried out with 60 Vbeta primers and 13 Jbeta primers. Here immunoSEQ multiplex PCR was the method, and the copy in TCRdb shows in-frame clones only, minus some. The table has about 140,000 clones, roughly 80% seen once. This chain joins TRBV7-3 and TRBJ2-1, with TRBD2 matching over 9 bases. The specimen was PBMCs. The sequence was obtained from a man aged 18 to 30 in good health and CMV-seronegative. CDR3 nucleotides: TGTGCCAGCAGCTTAAAGGGGACTAGCTTCTACAATGAGCAGTTCTTC. It encodes CASSLKGTSFYNEQFF.